The sequence of this T cell receptor beta chain was determined in a study of T cell responses to AZD1222 COVID-19 vaccine. Across the study: Samples with a second dose at about 4 or about 12 weeks were pooled together.

The assay was immunoSEQ multiplex PCR, and TCRdb's table has in-frame clones only and misses some. The sample lists about 140,000 clones, 90% seen once, with approximately 3.6% in the top ten. Germline loops: CDR1 SNHLY, CDR2 FYNNEI. Trimming left V 2 bases short and J 0 bases short, with 8 bases between. This CDR3 spans 15 amino acids. The chain joins TRBV2 to TRBJ1-5, with D uncertain. The input for sequencing was peripheral blood, taken on day 0 of AZD1222 vaccination. This TCR was recovered from an adult in good health. The CDR3 region has the DNA TGTGCCAGCAGTGAACAGACCATTAGCAATCAGCCCCAGCATTTT. Protein product: CASSEQTISNQPQHF.